This is a list of T cell receptor beta chains from one sample in a study of blood T cell repertoires in COVID-19. Generated by immunoSEQ multiplex PCR, the TCRdb table keeps only in-frame clones and is missing some. The table lists around 150,000 clones, around 80% of them singletons. What was sequenced was peripheral blood. All receptors derive from a man in his sixties with acute or convalescent COVID-19. The CDR3 runs from the conserved cysteine through the conserved F or W. The size entry is marked missing in some rows and otherwise reads once, few, many or a size class.

v_gene	j_gene	abundance	CDR3aa
TRBV7-2	TRBJ2-1	once	CASSLGTGYNEQFF
TRBV20-1	TRBJ2-7	.	CSASPGRGQGFEQYF
TRBV6-1	TRBJ1-3	.	CASSAQGQGLGNTIYF
TRBV7-9	TRBJ1-2	few	CASSKHDRVRGYTF
TRBV3-1/TRBV3-2	TRBJ1-2	few	CASSETGDYGYTF
TRBV12-3/TRBV12-4	TRBJ1-2	.	CASYRGGSGGYTF
TRBV19	TRBJ2-2	many	CASSKPRTGANTGELFF
TRBV5-8	TRBJ1-2	once	CASSFGDRAEGYTF
TRBV7-9	TRBJ1-3	.	CASSFSQGTGNTIYF
TRBV24-1	TRBJ2-1	.	CATSELANNEQFF
TRBV30	TRBJ1-2	.	CAWSVGRPVF
TRBV5-4	TRBJ1-4	.	CASSLGAGGGEKLFF
TRBV30	TRBJ1-1	.	CAWSRRTGGTEAFF
TRBV5-1	TRBJ2-2	.	CASSLLGGTGELFF
TRBV4-3	TRBJ2-7	.	CASSQALGMYEQYF
TRBV12-3/TRBV12-4	TRBJ2-7	.	CASSLAGPYEQYF
TRBV19	TRBJ1-3	.	CASSMDRPTSGNTIYF
TRBV30	TRBJ1-2	.	CAWTRVDYGYTF
TRBV2	TRBJ1-6	.	CASRGQGWSPLHF
TRBV25-1	TRBJ1-2	.	CASSDNSGQGAETF
TRBV6-5	TRBJ1-1	.	CASSTRGANTEAFF
TRBV5-4	TRBJ2-7	.	CASSSGGDEQYF
TRBV19	TRBJ1-5	.	CASSMAGRQPQHF
TRBV18	TRBJ2-2	once	CASSPRQGNTGELFF
TRBV10-2	TRBJ2-7	.	CASSESRDREQYF
TRBV2	TRBJ1-4	few	CASSEAGREKLFF
TRBV19	TRBJ2-1	.	CASSIAGVTTLVYNEQFF
TRBV5-1	TRBJ2-7	.	CASSGGQAQYF
TRBV6-6	TRBJ2-7	.	CASSYQDVLAYEQYF
TRBV5-1	TRBJ1-3	.	CASSLGQAGNTIYF
TRBV3-1/TRBV3-2	TRBJ1-2	.	CASSQERGLGGYTF
TRBV4-2	TRBJ1-2	once	CASSQEVGANYGYTF
TRBV19	TRBJ1-5	.	CASKSQVGNQPQHF
TRBV4-1	TRBJ1-6	.	CASSQVQGGSSPLHF
TRBV7-9	TRBJ2-4	.	CASSFDSLAKNIQYF
TRBV2	TRBJ1-5	.	CASSEGQSNQPQHF
TRBV7-9	TRBJ1-2	few	CASSQDGQTYGYTF
TRBV14	TRBJ2-5	.	CASSPQGAGQETQYF
TRBV6-5	TRBJ2-1	once	CASSYSGSAFGPEQFF
TRBV2	TRBJ1-2	.	CASREGRDGSYGYTF
TRBV5-5	TRBJ1-2	.	CASSLFSRAFYGYTF
TRBV6-5	TRBJ1-1	.	CASRPSGLMNTEAFF
TRBV6-4	TRBJ2-2	.	CASSERGANTGELFF
TRBV10-3	TRBJ1-1	.	CAISESPVIKNTEAFF
TRBV27	TRBJ1-5	once	CASSLSGTVFNQPQHF
TRBV9	TRBJ2-7	.	CASSPGGYEQYF
TRBV6-5	TRBJ1-1	.	CASQQGTTEAFF
TRBV5-5	TRBJ1-2	.	CASSLDWSGGGESGYTF
TRBV6-1	TRBJ1-6	few	CASSEPQNSPLHF
TRBV4-2	TRBJ1-2	few	CASSHGTGGGGYTF